These T cell receptor beta chains were read from a single sample in a study of T cells in Graves' hyperthyroidism and ophthalmopathy. TCRdb recomputed calls from the multiplex PCR reads with MiXCR, one row per CDR3 protein. The sample includes about 660,000 distinct CDR3 sequences, about 45% of them seen just once. The sequencing sample was made of peripheral blood or thyroid tissue (not recorded which). All receptors derive from an adult man with Graves' disease, either hyperthyroidism or ophthalmopathy (not recorded which). Each CDR3 is given with its conserved first and last residue. The order of the fields is J gene, D gene, V gene, clone size, CDR3 DNA, CDR3 protein. A D gene is named only where the DNA matches it firmly. For some rows the clone size is stated as once, few or many, or as a class when expanded; others skip it.

J: TRBJ1-3; D: NA; V: TRBV7-9; size: many; DNA: TGTGCCAGCAGCTTAGCAGGGTCTGGAAACACCATATATTTT; CDR3: CASSLAGSGNTIYF
J: TRBJ1-3; D: NA; V: TRBV15; size: NA; DNA: TGTGCCACCAGCAGTGAACCGGGCTACGGAAACACCATATATTTT; CDR3: CATSSEPGYGNTIYF
J: TRBJ1-2; D: NA; V: TRBV2; size: few; DNA: TGTGCCAGCAGTGAAGGTTGGGCTGACGCCGCAATAGCTAACTATGGCTACACCTTC; CDR3: CASSEGWADAAIANYGYTF
J: TRBJ1-6; D: TRBD1; V: TRBV2; size: few; DNA: TGTGCCAGCAAGGGTGGGACAGGGAGTGGGGATTCACCCCTCCACTTT; CDR3: CASKGGTGSGDSPLHF
J: TRBJ2-7; D: TRBD1; V: TRBV13; size: NA; DNA: TGTGCCAGCGGGGGCAGGGGGTCCTACGAGCAGTACTTC; CDR3: CASGGRGSYEQYF
J: TRBJ1-5; D: TRBD1; V: TRBV6-1; size: few; DNA: TGTGCCAGCAGAGATGGGACAGGGAGGAAGCCCCAGCATTTT; CDR3: CASRDGTGRKPQHF
J: TRBJ2-7; D: TRBD1; V: TRBV11-1; size: NA; DNA: TGTGCCAGCCGGGACAGTTTTTCCTACGAGCAGTACTTC; CDR3: CASRDSFSYEQYF
J: TRBJ1-3; D: NA; V: TRBV12-3/TRBV12-4; size: many; DNA: TGTGCCAGCAGCTGGGGGCCTGGAAACACCATATATTTT; CDR3: CASSWGPGNTIYF
J: TRBJ1-6; D: NA; V: TRBV7-2; size: few; DNA: TGTGCCAGCAGCTCAGGACTGATCTATAATTCACCCCTCCACTTT; CDR3: CASSSGLIYNSPLHF
J: TRBJ1-5; D: TRBD1; V: TRBV12-3/TRBV12-4; size: NA; DNA: TGTGCCAGTTGGGCCGGGACAGGGGGCCGACAGCCCCAGCATTTT; CDR3: CASWAGTGGRQPQHF
J: TRBJ1-4; D: NA; V: TRBV24-1; size: many; DNA: TGTGCCACCAGTGAACGCGGGGAAAAACTGTTTTTT; CDR3: CATSERGEKLFF
J: TRBJ2-7; D: NA; V: TRBV9; size: NA; DNA: TGTGCCAGCACCCCGGGGGGCGCAGGGGAGCAGTACTTC; CDR3: CASTPGGAGEQYF
J: TRBJ1-2; D: TRBD1; V: TRBV5-6; size: NA; DNA: TGTGCCAGCAGCTCGAGGGACAGAAACTATGGCTACACCTTC; CDR3: CASSSRDRNYGYTF
J: TRBJ1-1; D: NA; V: TRBV6-5; size: NA; DNA: TGTGCCAGCAAGAACCAGGGGAACACTGAAGCTTTCTTT; CDR3: CASKNQGNTEAFF
J: TRBJ1-2; D: NA; V: TRBV27; size: NA; DNA: TGTGCCAGCAGTTCTACACTAGAGGGCTTCTATGGCTACACCTTC; CDR3: CASSSTLEGFYGYTF
J: TRBJ1-1; D: TRBD1; V: TRBV10-3; size: NA; DNA: TGTGCCATCAGTGAGGGACAGGGGACCACTGAAGCTTTCTTT; CDR3: CAISEGQGTTEAFF
J: TRBJ1-6; D: TRBD1; V: TRBV2; size: NA; DNA: TGTGCCAGCAGAAGACAGGGAGAGAGTTCACCCCTCCACTTT; CDR3: CASRRQGESSPLHF
J: TRBJ2-5; D: NA; V: TRBV11-1; size: NA; DNA: TGTGCCAGCAGCTCTGGGACTGGCGAGTACCAAGAGACCCAGTACTTC; CDR3: CASSSGTGEYQETQYF
J: TRBJ1-1; D: NA; V: TRBV11-1; size: NA; DNA: TGTGCCAGCAGCCCCGAGGTGGACACTGAAGCTTTCTTT; CDR3: CASSPEVDTEAFF
J: TRBJ2-2; D: NA; V: TRBV5-1; size: NA; DNA: TGCGCCAGCAGCTTAAACCACCGGACAGGGGAGCTGTTTTTT; CDR3: CASSLNHRTGELFF
J: TRBJ1-6; D: TRBD1; V: TRBV7-9; size: NA; DNA: TGTGCCAGCAGCTTCCGGGACAGGGGCCTCCACTTT; CDR3: CASSFRDRGLHF
J: TRBJ2-5; D: NA; V: TRBV29-1; size: NA; DNA: TGCAGCGCCGACACCCTCACAGGGTTCCAAGAGACCCAGTACTTC; CDR3: CSADTLTGFQETQYF
J: TRBJ1-6; D: NA; V: TRBV7-9; size: NA; DNA: TGTGCCAGCAGCTTAAAGGGAGGGGTAAATTCACCCCTCCACTTT; CDR3: CASSLKGGVNSPLHF